This is a list of T cell receptor beta chains from one sample in a study of Graves' ophthalmopathy and Graves' hyperthyroidism. TCRdb recomputed calls from the multiplex PCR reads with MiXCR, one row per CDR3 protein. Here the sample spans 600,000 to 950,000 distinct CDR3 sequences, about 44% being singletons. The specimen was peripheral blood. The receptor source for this set is an adult man with Graves' ophthalmopathy. Both conserved end residues are part of each CDR3. The D gene is left open where the match is weak. Clone size is not always given. Where it is, it says once, few, many or a class for expanded clones.

clone size	V gene	J gene	D gene	CDR3 protein	CDR3 DNA
.	TRBV9	TRBJ2-7	TRBD1	CASSSAALGQGAYEQYF	TGTGCCAGCAGTTCTGCCGCCCTGGGACAGGGGGCTTACGAGCAGTACTTC
many	TRBV7-2	TRBJ1-1	.	CASSPRTGGDTEAFF	TGTGCCAGCAGCCCACGCACGGGAGGGGACACTGAAGCTTTCTTT
many	TRBV15	TRBJ1-6	TRBD1	CATSFSRQGNSPLHF	TGTGCCACCAGCTTTTCCCGACAGGGGAATTCACCCCTCCACTTT
.	TRBV25-1	TRBJ2-2	.	CASSDTSINTGELFF	TGTGCCAGCAGTGATACGTCGATTAACACCGGGGAGCTGTTTTTT
once	TRBV7-9	TRBJ2-6	.	CASSQEVFSGANVLTF	TGCGCCAGCAGCCAAGAAGTGTTCTCTGGGGCCAACGTCCTGACTTTC
.	TRBV19	TRBJ1-5	TRBD1	CASSKTGTALNQPQHF	TGTGCCAGTAGCAAAACCGGGACAGCCTTAAATCAGCCCCAGCATTTT
.	TRBV7-9	TRBJ2-3	TRBD2	CASSLGGGRTDTQYF	TGTGCCAGCAGCTTGGGCGGGGGACGAACAGATACGCAGTATTTT
.	TRBV12-3/TRBV12-4	TRBJ1-2	TRBD1	CASSIRDRGANYGYTF	TGTGCCAGCAGTATCCGGGACAGGGGTGCTAACTATGGCTACACCTTC
many	TRBV15	TRBJ2-7	.	CATSRGGEVYEQYF	TGTGCCACCAGCAGAGGAGGGGAGGTCTACGAGCAGTACTTC
.	TRBV19	TRBJ1-1	TRBD1	CARKTGTVFMNTEAFF	TGTGCCAGAAAAACCGGGACAGTGTTTATGAACACTGAAGCTTTCTTT
few	TRBV7-9	TRBJ2-5	.	CASSQEGTQKETQYF	TGTGCCAGCAGCCAAGAAGGGACTCAGAAAGAGACCCAGTACTTC
once	TRBV29-1	TRBJ1-2	.	CSLQSGGYTF	TGCAGCTTGCAGTCGGGTGGCTACACCTTC
few	TRBV27	TRBJ1-5	.	CASSFSPNQPQHF	TGTGCCAGCAGTTTCTCCCCCAATCAGCCCCAGCATTTT
few	TRBV20-1	TRBJ2-5	.	CSARDRTGMETQYF	TGCAGTGCTAGAGACCGAACAGGGATGGAGACCCAGTACTTC
.	TRBV12-3/TRBV12-4	TRBJ1-1	.	CASRQGILLAFF	TGTGCCAGCAGGCAGGGGATTCTCTTGGCTTTCTTT
.	TRBV25-1	TRBJ1-6	.	CASSLNWGKGSPLHF	TGTGCCAGCAGTTTGAACTGGGGGAAGGGTTCACCCCTCCACTTT
few	TRBV5-1	TRBJ2-7	.	CASSLQGRSYGQYF	TGCGCCAGCAGCTTACAGGGTCGGTCCTACGGGCAGTACTTC
.	TRBV11-1	TRBJ1-1	.	CASATKMNTEAFF	TGTGCCAGCGCGACAAAAATGAACACTGAAGCTTTCTTT
few	TRBV19	TRBJ2-7	.	CASKESSLGEQYF	TGTGCCAGTAAAGAGAGCAGTCTAGGAGAGCAGTACTTC
many	TRBV2	TRBJ1-1	TRBD1	CASTLDRGQTEAFF	TGTGCCAGCACCCTGGACAGGGGGCAAACTGAAGCTTTCTTT
.	TRBV10-3	TRBJ2-2	TRBD1	CAITGTVLTGEPFF	TGTGCCATCACAGGGACAGTTCTTACCGGGGAGCCGTTTTTT
many	TRBV13	TRBJ1-6	.	CASRGRRVNSPLHF	TGTGCCAGTCGAGGCAGAAGAGTGAATTCACCCCTCCACTTT
many	TRBV15	TRBJ1-1	.	CATVRRDGWDTEAFF	TGTGCCACCGTCCGGAGGGACGGTTGGGACACTGAAGCTTTCTTT
.	TRBV10-3	TRBJ1-4	TRBD1	CASSGGRGEKLFF	TGTGCCAGCAGTGGGGGCAGGGGGGAAAAACTGTTTTTT
.	TRBV25-1	TRBJ2-7	.	CASSDSAGAGYYEQYF	TGTGCCAGCAGTGATAGTGCCGGGGCAGGATACTACGAGCAGTACTTC
many	TRBV7-9	TRBJ1-6	.	CASRDKDQVNSPLHF	TGTGCCAGCAGGGATAAAGACCAGGTGAATTCACCCCTCCACTTT
few	TRBV20-1	TRBJ1-5	.	CSAPGARGQPQHF	TGCAGTGCTCCCGGGGCCCGCGGTCAGCCCCAGCATTTT
many	TRBV5-1	TRBJ2-7	.	CASSFLEDEQYF	TGCGCCAGCAGCTTCCTAGAGGACGAGCAGTACTTC
once	TRBV10-3	TRBJ2-3	TRBD2	CAISDGTSGRKDTQYF	TGTGCCATCAGTGATGGGACTAGCGGGAGGAAGGATACGCAGTATTTT
few	TRBV20-1	TRBJ2-3	TRBD2	CSASGTSGSDTQYF	TGCAGTGCTAGTGGGACTAGCGGGTCAGATACGCAGTATTTT
few	TRBV9	TRBJ2-5	.	CASSQEIVPGGETQYF	TGTGCCAGCAGCCAAGAGATCGTCCCCGGCGGAGAGACCCAGTACTTC
.	TRBV11-2	TRBJ2-5	TRBD2	CASGPGLAVGETQYF	TGTGCCAGCGGACCGGGACTAGCTGTCGGAGAGACCCAGTACTTC
.	TRBV12-3/TRBV12-4	TRBJ2-7	TRBD1	CASSLRGQRQPQQYF	TGTGCCAGCAGCCTCAGGGGGCAGCGTCAGCCCCAGCAGTACTTC
few	TRBV4-1	TRBJ2-7	TRBD2	CASSQAGTSTLYEQYF	TGCGCCAGCAGCCAGGCCGGGACTAGCACCCTCTACGAGCAGTACTTC
.	TRBV12-3/TRBV12-4	TRBJ1-1	.	CASSQGWTEAFF	TGTGCCAGCAGCCAGGGGTGGACTGAAGCTTTCTTT
.	TRBV7-2	TRBJ1-1	.	CASSLEGLSEAFF	TGTGCCAGCAGCTTAGAGGGGTTATCTGAAGCTTTCTTT
.	TRBV10-3	TRBJ1-4	.	CASSNGGRQGGEKLSF	TGTGCCAGCTCAAATGGAGGAAGACAAGGGGGTGAAAAACTGTCTTTT
many	TRBV2	TRBJ2-1	.	CASTRGKSSYNEQFF	TGTGCCAGCACCAGAGGGAAGAGCTCCTACAATGAGCAGTTCTTC
few	TRBV10-3	TRBJ2-3	.	CAISVDSTDTQYF	TGTGCCATCAGTGTCGACAGCACAGATACGCAGTATTTT
many	TRBV7-9	TRBJ2-7	.	CASSLADNEQYF	TGTGCCAGCAGCTTAGCAGACAACGAGCAGTACTTC
.	TRBV7-9	TRBJ2-5	TRBD1	CASSLLTGGFETQYF	TGTGCCAGCAGCTTACTGACAGGGGGCTTCGAGACCCAGTACTTC
many	TRBV7-6	TRBJ1-4	.	CASSGDHNEKLFF	TGTGCCAGCAGCGGAGATCATAATGAAAAACTGTTTTTT
many	TRBV7-9	TRBJ1-2	.	CASSGRDYGYTF	TGTGCCAGCAGCGGCCGGGACTATGGCTACACCTTC
many	TRBV14	TRBJ1-2	.	CASSLTGAETNYGYTF	TGTGCCAGCAGCCTAACCGGGGCAGAAACTAACTATGGCTACACCTTC
once	TRBV10-3	TRBJ1-2	.	CAISDRSFYGYTF	TGTGCCATCAGTGACAGGTCTTTCTATGGCTACACCTTC
many	TRBV10-3	TRBJ1-1	.	CAISDRGGSDTEAFF	TGTGCCATCAGTGACAGGGGCGGCTCAGACACTGAAGCTTTCTTT
.	TRBV2	TRBJ1-5	.	CASSETGQGNQPQHF	TGTGCCAGCAGCGAAACAGGTCAGGGCAATCAGCCCCAGCATTTT